This T cell receptor beta chain was sequenced in a study of cytomegalovirus exposure and HLA in healthy donors (TCRdb year 2017). Regarding the complete study: An earlier analysis of around 600 of the donors reported 250 to 300 Gb of sequence data and 117 million unique TCR beta sequences from approximately 180 million T cells. An early release that covered about 640 HLA-typed donors contained approximately 320 gigabases of sequencing data and approximately 85 million unique TCR sequences. Of the approximately 400 genotyped donors, approximately 83% fell in the genetic ancestry cluster associated with self-reported Caucasian donors. The study was designed to test whether signatures of past pathogen exposure could be identified by cataloging public T cell receptors. The T cell repertoires of 666 subjects were profiled by immunosequencing and related to cytomegalovirus serostatus. In addition to the first cohort of approximately 650 subjects, a separate validation cohort of about 120 different subjects was used. To predict cytomegalovirus infection status, the study brought together high-throughput TCR immunosequencing, statistical association of individual TCRs with disease status, and machine learning. To study patterns of TCR occurrence, a later analysis re-analyzed previously published TCR beta repertoires from 500 to 850 donors and added high-resolution HLA genotyping. The later analysis used no new phenotypic data to find candidate immune exposures, relying instead on TCR beta sequences and their occurrence across donors. An earlier analysis of approximately 580 of the donors used high-throughput TCR beta sequencing to judge whether each TCR beta V gene segment behaved as functional or pseudogenic. Donor age, sex, ethnicity and CMV serostatus were compiled alongside the repertoire data. In a later genetic analysis, genome-wide SNP genotypes for 398 of the 666 donors were used, and that subset was treated as a discovery cohort. All discovery cohort repertoires had been generated using a single sequencing platform. HLA typing covered class I and class II loci at four-digit resolution. Typing coverage varied by locus: about 620-630 donors for A, B, C, DRB1 and DQB1; approximately 560 for DQA1; about 570 for DPA1; 450 to 480 for DPB1. Five DR-DQ haplotypes were handled as single units for association and clustering because linkage in the cohort was strong. On average, around 240,000 unique TCR beta nucleotide sequences were sequenced per donor among some 420 genotyped donors of the cohort, with around 19% of those sequences being non-productive.

Sequences KGHSH (CDR1) and LQKENI (CDR2) are obtained from the germline V gene. From the cysteine up to the phenylalanine, the CDR3 has a length of 14 residues. Here the CDR3 DNA is all that survives: 42 bases in frame from base 1. The germline V and J ends show losses of 6 bases and 4 bases respectively, and no gene match explains 7 bases of the junction. Library creation used the immunoSEQ multiplex PCR assay. A mixture of 60 forward primers for TCR Vbeta segments and 13 reverse primers for TCR Jbeta segments was used in the multiplex PCR. Amplification of the CDR3 region of rearranged TCR beta genes was performed with a multiplex PCR assay on genomic DNA. Amplified TCR beta libraries were sequenced as 87-base-pair reads on the Illumina HiSeq System. The authors' analysis ran thus. A later analysis counted tens of millions of unique TCR beta chains across the 600 to 850 repertoires, and 9.5 million to 11 million of these chains were shared by at least two donors. To remove PCR and sequencing errors, raw reads were error-corrected and collapsed into unique sequences using a nearest-neighbor algorithm that merged closely related sequences. Alignment of CDR3 sequences to IMGT reference sequences was used to assign V, D and J gene segments. Each retained sequence needed at least a six-nucleotide match to both a V gene segment and a J gene segment. Rearrangements were classified as productive when the CDR3 lacked stop codons and remained in frame with V and J, and all other rearrangements were classified as non-productive. CDR3 was defined according to IMGT convention as the region running from the second conserved V-encoded cysteine to the conserved J-encoded phenylalanine. In an earlier analysis of 587 of the donors, sequences lacking an unambiguous match to a single V gene segment were excluded. An earlier analysis of approximately 590 of the donors classified V segments as functional when productive rearrangements were above 56.7% and as segregating when the standard deviation between donors was above 5%. A statistical classification framework was developed to diagnose cytomegalovirus status using the catalog of TCR beta chain sequences. In a later analysis, V and J genes were assigned by comparing TCR nucleotide sequences against IMGT/GENE-DB human TR gene sequences. Using the TCRdist pipeline, a later analysis assigned CDR3 sequences along with most-parsimonious VDJ recombination scenarios. In a later analysis, every TCR beta chain was defined by the combination of its CDR3 amino acid sequence and its V-gene family, and reads without a unique V-gene family were dropped. A later analysis removed roughly 590 highly shared, low-generation-probability nucleotide sequences to deal with suspected cross-contamination and a sequencing artifact. In a later analysis, a clonal expansion index was calculated for each public chain from normalized within-repertoire ranks of inferred template counts. In a later analysis, generation probabilities were computed using a VDJ recombination model fitted to out-of-frame rearrangements, and the results were checked against IGoR. Hypergeometric tests were used in a later analysis to score TCR-TCR, TCR-HLA and TCR-CMV co-occurrence, with a repertoire-size bias correction applied to the TCR pairs. A later analysis estimated false discovery rates by permuting HLA or CMV assignments 20 times. In a later analysis, co-occurring TCRs were grouped with DBSCAN, and TCRdist sequence similarity was added when clustering was performed within HLA-allele-positive subsets. Co-occurrence clustering excluded repertoires with fewer than 30,000 or more than 120,000 public chains, plus five with anomalous nucleotide sharing. TCRdb took over this immuneACCESS table, retaining in-frame rearrangements with V and J assigned. Such tables are incomplete; in checked studies, under half of the missing clones stem from an unresolved V gene, and the remainder is unexplained. D and trimming come from the DNA, and the V and J calls and clone size come from that table. Across this sample there are about 83,000 clones, with 81% seen only once. Under 2% of the sample is in the top ten clones.

In total, approximately 690 healthy bone marrow donors made up the cohort. At the time of sampling, all cohort members were nominally healthy, though unrecorded immune exposures were likely present. The donor tested CMV seronegative and was one of the 352 seronegative cohort members. Every donor gave a peripheral blood sample, and the peripheral blood mononuclear cells from that sample were used for TCR beta sequencing. The Qiagen DNeasy Blood Extraction Kit was used to extract genomic DNA from the blood cell samples. Points on this clone: Its antigen remains undetermined. No base-level quality is on record; no much larger clone is a single base apart.

What the research found in general, with its limitations: This cohort had only TCR beta chains sequenced, and the lack of alpha or paired-chain data limited which features could be detected. Sequencing depth was assumed to be roughly uniform across donors in the presence/absence analyses, though that assumption may not hold. Linkage disequilibrium might explain the correlated functional status among segregating V segments, but an unknown experimental factor could not be excluded. Three of the identified cytomegalovirus-associated TCR beta chains were confirmed in vitro to be specific for cytomegalovirus antigens. Specific HLA alleles were associated with 15,000 to 20,000 TCR beta sequences at a false discovery rate of 0.05 in a later analysis. Broadly in line with IMGT annotations, most TCR beta V segments showed up in productive rearrangements about 87% or about 30% of the time in an earlier analysis of around 550 of the donors. A cluster of highly shared sequence variants was judged likely to represent a technical artifact of the sequencing pipeline. Over 15 rarely observed V segments, including chromosome 9 orphons, were excluded from the earlier analysis of about 610 of the donors because counts were too low. Cytomegalovirus status was reported to be diagnosed by the classifier with high specificity and sensitivity in both the original and validation cohorts. According to a later analysis, most CMV-associated TCR beta chains appeared to be HLA-restricted, and the HLA associations seemed to be driven largely by CMV exposure. For the cohort, immune exposure information was limited to CMV serostatus. A later genetic analysis reported fewer N-insertions in productive TCRs among donors in an Asian-associated ancestry cluster than the roughly 720-donor mean. Some IMGT-functional V segments, including TRBV6-2 and TRBV6-3, could not be told apart with the 87-base-pair reads, so those segments were excluded. A later analysis found that HLA-associated TCR beta chains were more clonally expanded and had lower generation probabilities than equally common non-associated chains. Assigning TCR associations to individual alleles was difficult when HLA alleles, especially DR and DQ, strongly co-occurred. In a later analysis, the rate of TCR association differed among HLA loci, with DRB1 alleles having the most associated TCRs and HLA-C alleles having the fewest. A later genetic analysis associated a missense DCLRE1C variant with V-gene and J-gene trimming of TCR beta chains, and an independent cohort replicated the association. Most TCR sequences were seen in very few donors, while some public TCRs were found in many individuals. In the study, some 180 TCR beta chains were listed as associated with cytomegalovirus. A further reported finding was that TCR beta sequences accurately predicted the HLA-A and HLA-B alleles for most subjects in the first cohort. Because some donors lacked HLA typing at each locus, the association tests relied only on the typed subset. According to a later analysis, parvovirus B19, influenza, CMV and Epstein-Barr virus appeared linked to several top co-occurrence clusters. The authors suggested that the approach could potentially be generalized to other disease states and immunological phenotypes.

The receptor was isolated from a young woman in good health and CMV-seronegative. The rearrangement joined TRBV18 to TRBJ2-7; 9 nucleotides in the junction match TRBD2. Sequencing input: PBMCs. The CDR3 amino acid sequence is: CASSPAAGGYEQYF. The DNA sequence is given as TGTGCCAGCTCCCCTGCAGCGGGAGGTTACGAGCAGTACTTC. Reference TRBV18 and TRBJ2-7 genes cover what lies past the CDR3, so the full variable domain is NAGVMQNPRHLVRRRGQEARLRCSPMKGHSHVYWYRQLPEEGLKFMVYLQKENIIDESGMPKERFSAEFPKEGPSILRIQQVVRGDSAAYFCASSPAAGGYEQYFGPGTRLTVT.